These 10 T cell receptor beta chains came from one sample sequenced in a study of radiation and T cells in renal cell carcinoma. Regarding time point: blood 4 weeks post-SBRT, at nephrectomy. Treatment specified: 15 Gy SBRT to primary tumor, nephrectomy 4 weeks later. Repertoires were generated with immunoSEQ multiplex PCR, while TCRdb's copy carries only in-frame clones and drops some. Of around 29,000 clones in the sample, roughly 80% were seen once. The source was blood, collected from a patient whose treatment included radiotherapy and nephrectomy. The receptors originated from a man in his fifties or sixties with renal cell carcinoma.

The chain's CDR3 is CASSSERSWVPYGYTF. The CDR3 DNA sequence: TGTGCCAGCAGCTCCGAAAGGTCATGGGTCCCCTATGGCTACACCTTC. The chain joins TRBV7-9 to TRBJ1-2; no clear D gene. The CDR3 is 16 residues long. With 4 bases removed from V and 4 bases from J, the gap between germline ends came to 19 bases. Germline CDR1 and CDR2: SEHNR and FQNEAQ (reference sequence).

In this sample, this clone turned up a few times. The J gene is TRBJ1-1, the V gene TRBV5-1, with a weak D call TRBD1 (6 bases). V was shortened by 5 bases and J by 7 bases, with 12 bases between the two germline ends. The CDR3 runs 12 residues. The germline gives CDR1 SGHRS, CDR2 YFSETQ. The CDR3 loop is CASREDSLEAFF. The CDR3 DNA sequence: TGCGCCAGCAGGGAGGACAGCCTTGAAGCTTTCTTT.

The chain combines TRBV18 with TRBJ2-1, with 12 bases that match TRBD2. CDR1 is KGHSH, CDR2 LQKENI, per germline. The CDR3 is 15 amino acids. V was pared by 3 bases and J by 7 bases, with 4 bases of the junction left unmatched. The CDR3 DNA follows: TGTGCCAGCTCACCGACTAGCGGGAGCAAAAATGAGCAGTTCTTC. Translating it yields CASSPTSGSKNEQFF. The whole variable domain, remainder taken from reference TRBV18 and TRBJ2-1, is NAGVMQNPRHLVRRRGQEARLRCSPMKGHSHVYWYRQLPEEGLKFMVYLQKENIIDESGMPKERFSAEFPKEGPSILRIQQVVRGDSAAYFCASSPTSGSKNEQFFGPGTRLTVL.

J is TRBJ1-5 and V is TRBV7-2; D is perhaps TRBD1 (5 bases). The CDR3 spans 15 residues. CDR1 and CDR2 (germline): SGHTA, FQGNSA. Trimming pared 0 bases from V and 10 bases from J, leaving 16 bases between. CDR3 residues: CASSLATGGYGPQHF. DNA of the CDR3: TGTGCCAGCAGCTTAGCCACAGGAGGCTATGGTCCCCAGCATTTT.

This clone is a singleton in its sample. The chain recombines TRBV15 with TRBJ1-1, with TRBD1 matching over 9 bases. Germline loops: CDR1 LNHNV, CDR2 YYDKDF (reference sequence). The CDR3 totals 17 residues. The ends lost 3 bases at V and 0 bases at J; junction bases unmatched: 8. CDR3 loop: CATSRGGTGFLNTEAFF. Written as DNA, the CDR3 is TGTGCCACCAGCAGGGGGGGGACAGGGTTTTTGAACACTGAAGCTTTCTTT.

This clone was picked up one time. The chain is built from TRBV4-3 and TRBJ1-5, with a possible D match to TRBD1 (5 bases). Trimming shortened V by 0 bases and J by 5 bases, and 8 bases separated the two germline ends. Germline V gene lookup returns CDR1 LGHNA and CDR2 YSLEER. The CDR3 totals 14 residues. DNA for the CDR3: TGCGCCAGCAGCCAAGATGGCAGGGATCAGCCCCAGCATTTT. Encoded protein: CASSQDGRDQPQHF.

This chain links TRBV5-1 with TRBJ2-5; TRBD1 is a possible D gene (7 bases). The CDR3 is 14 residues long. CDR1 and CDR2 (germline): SGHRS, YFSETQ. Trimming cost V 2 bases and J 5 bases, with 13 bases left between them. For the CDR3, the DNA is TGCGCCAGCAGCTTTGGAGGGGGCTTGGAGACCCAGTACTTC. It translates to CASSFGGGLETQYF.

The gene calls are TRBV11-2 and TRBJ1-1; 8 bases are a match to TRBD1. The J segment lost 7 bases and the V segment lost 3 bases, leaving 10 bases of the junction unmatched. Germline-derived CDR1 and CDR2 are SGHAT and FQNNGV. The length of the CDR3 is 15 residues. The CDR3 loop is CASSLYSGTGIEAFF. The CDR3 DNA is TGTGCCAGCAGCTTGTATTCAGGGACAGGCATTGAAGCTTTCTTT.

The V gene is TRBV7-3, the J gene TRBJ2-1; D unclear. The ends were cut back, 0 bases at V and 7 bases at J, with 7 bases in the middle. This CDR3 has 13 amino acids. CDR1 SGHTA and CDR2 FQGTGA come from the germline V gene. DNA for the CDR3: TGTGCCAGCAGCTTAACCGGACGGAATGAGCAGTTCTTC. Amino acid sequence: CASSLTGRNEQFF.

This clone was picked up one time. The CDR3 loop reads CASSVTSGSGYEQYF. As DNA, the CDR3 is TGTGCCAGCAGCGTTACTAGCGGGAGTGGCTACGAGCAGTACTTC. The gene calls are TRBV11-3 and TRBJ2-7, with 11 bases aligning to TRBD2. The CDR3 is 15 amino acids. With V trimmed by 5 bases and J by 3 bases, 6 bases remained unmatched. Germline values: CDR1 SGHNT, CDR2 YENEEA.